Each of the 8 T cell receptor beta chains below was sequenced from the same sample in a study of blood T cell repertoires in COVID-19. This table comes from immunoSEQ multiplex PCR, and its TCRdb copy is limited to in-frame clones, with some not included. The sample holds 140,000 to 150,000 clones, 81% seen once. Sequencing was done on a sample of peripheral blood. Receptors originate from a human donor with acute or convalescent COVID-19. The donor label of this sample is uncertain.

CDR3 sequence (DNA): TGTGCCAGCAGTTTCGCCCAGGGGGATAGCAATCAGCCCCAGCATTTT. This translates into CASSFAQGDSNQPQHF. This chain links TRBV6-5 with TRBJ1-5; 7 nucleotides line up with TRBD1. Germline trimming cut 4 bases from V and 0 bases from J; bases unmatched to any gene: 6. CDR1 MNHEY and CDR2 SVGAGI come from the germline V gene. The CDR3 covers 16 residues.

The J gene is TRBJ2-2, the V gene TRBV7-6, with a possible D match to TRBD1 (6 bases). Germline V gives CDR1 SGHVS, CDR2 FNYEAQ. With 0 bases removed from V and 1 base from J, the gap between germline ends came to 9 bases. The CDR3 has 16 amino acids. The CDR3 DNA is TGTGCCAGCAGCTTAGCCCCCAGGGGGAACACCGGGGAGCTGTTTTTT. Protein: CASSLAPRGNTGELFF.

The chain has TRBV10-1 and TRBJ1-3; D unresolved. The V end was cut by 2 bases, the J end by 0 bases, with 11 bases between. The CDR3 covers 16 residues. Germline values: CDR1 WNHNN, CDR2 SYGVQD (reference sequence). Here the CDR3 DNA reads TGCGCCAGCAGTGAGCGGGTCGGTGGCTCTGGAAACACCATATATTTT. Residues: CASSERVGGSGNTIYF.

The chain has TRBV7-2 and TRBJ1-6; D is uncertain. This CDR3 has 15 residues. Germline V lookup: CDR1 SGHTA, CDR2 FQGNSA. V was clipped by 1 base and J by 6 bases, with 10 bases between them. The CDR3, as DNA: TGTGCCAGCAGCTTAGTAGCGGCGGCTAATTCACCCCTCCACTTT. Its protein product is CASSLVAAANSPLHF.

V gene TRBV24-1 combines with J gene TRBJ2-3; a weak D match, TRBD1 (6 bases). V was trimmed by 5 bases and J by 2 bases, leaving 16 bases between them. The V gene's germline CDR1 is KGHDR and CDR2 SFDVKD. The CDR3 loop spans 16 amino acids. CDR3 nucleotides: TGTGCCACCAGTGGACCCTTGGGGGCTTCCACAGATACGCAGTATTTT. The encoded protein is CATSGPLGASTDTQYF.

V gene TRBV7-3 combines with J gene TRBJ1-1; the match to TRBD1 covers 7 bases. This CDR3 region has 13 residues. Losses at the gene ends were 3 bases for V and 7 bases for J; bases not matched to a gene: 5. The germline gives CDR1 SGHTA, CDR2 FQGTGA. The CDR3 DNA reads as TGTGCCAGCAGCTTGTCCCGGGACAGTGAAGCTTTCTTT. Encoded protein: CASSLSRDSEAFF.

This clone was recorded a few times. This chain joins TRBV3-1 (or the pseudogene TRBV3-2) and TRBJ1-1; no clear D gene. CDR1 LGHDT and CDR2 YNNKEL come from the germline V gene (reference sequence). This CDR3 has 15 amino acids. V lost 0 bases and J 1 base, leaving 9 bases between the germline ends. DNA for the CDR3: TGTGCCAGCAGCCAAGATCCCGGGAGGAACACTGAAGCTTTCTTT. Amino acid sequence: CASSQDPGRNTEAFF.

V usage is TRBV30 and J usage is TRBJ2-4; TRBD1 is a possible D gene (5 bases). Germline V lookup: CDR1 GTSNPN, CDR2 SVGIG (reference sequence). V gave up 3 bases and J gave up 0 bases, with 15 bases separating them. CDR3 length equals 16 residues. The DNA for the CDR3 is TGTGCCTGGAGCCCACTGGGGCAGTTAGCCAAAAACATTCAGTACTTC. It yields the protein CAWSPLGQLAKNIQYF.